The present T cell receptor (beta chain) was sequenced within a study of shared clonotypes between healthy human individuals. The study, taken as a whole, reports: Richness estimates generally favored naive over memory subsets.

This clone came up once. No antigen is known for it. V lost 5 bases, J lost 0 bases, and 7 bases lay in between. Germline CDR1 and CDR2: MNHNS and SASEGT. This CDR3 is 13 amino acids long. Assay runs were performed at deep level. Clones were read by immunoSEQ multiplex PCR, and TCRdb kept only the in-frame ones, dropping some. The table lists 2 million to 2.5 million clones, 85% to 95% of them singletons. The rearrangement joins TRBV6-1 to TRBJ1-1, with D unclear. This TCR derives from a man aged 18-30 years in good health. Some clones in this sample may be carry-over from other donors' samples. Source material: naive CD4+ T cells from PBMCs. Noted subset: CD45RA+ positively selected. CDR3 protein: CASSLEMNTEAFF. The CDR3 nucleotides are TGTGCCAGCAGTTTAGAGATGAACACTGAAGCTTTCTTT.